The 2 T cell receptor beta chains reported below all come from one sample, sequenced in a study of OX40 agonist ivuxolimab in advanced cancers. Measured with immunoSEQ multiplex PCR; TCRdb has only the in-frame clones, and not every one. Seen here are tens of thousands of clones, 84% observed once, and the top ten hold about 35%. Sequenced material: CD4+ or CD8+ T cells sorted from blood, taken in a trial of the OX40 agonist ivuxolimab. The receptors originated from an adult with an advanced solid tumor such as melanoma, head and neck, liver or kidney cancer.

This sequence joins TRBV7-9 and TRBJ2-2, with TRBD2 identical over 8 bases. The germline CDR1 and CDR2 sequences are SEHNR and FQNEAQ (reference sequence). With V trimmed by 2 bases and J by 3 bases, 11 bases remained unmatched. The CDR3 spans 18 residues. The CDR3 loop reads CASSLTSWAGGDTGELFF. DNA for the CDR3: TGTGCCAGCAGCTTAACTTCGTGGGCGGGAGGTGACACCGGGGAGCTGTTTTTT. Using reference TRBV7-9 and TRBJ2-2 for the parts outside the CDR3, the full variable domain is DTGVSQNPRHKITKRGQNVTFRCDPISEHNRLYWYRQTLGQGPEFLTYFQNEAQLEKSRLLSDRFSAERPKGSFSTLEIQRTEQGDSAMYLCASSLTSWAGGDTGELFFGEGSRLTVL.

This chain links TRBV27 with TRBJ2-7; 10 bases fit TRBD1. The CDR3 length is 14 residues. V lost 2 bases, J lost 4 bases, and 2 bases stayed unmatched. CDR1 is MNHEY and CDR2 is SMNVEV in the germline V gene (reference sequence). The CDR3 bases are TGTGCCAGCAGTTTAGGGACAGGGGTATACGAGCAGTACTTC. The encoded protein is CASSLGTGVYEQYF.